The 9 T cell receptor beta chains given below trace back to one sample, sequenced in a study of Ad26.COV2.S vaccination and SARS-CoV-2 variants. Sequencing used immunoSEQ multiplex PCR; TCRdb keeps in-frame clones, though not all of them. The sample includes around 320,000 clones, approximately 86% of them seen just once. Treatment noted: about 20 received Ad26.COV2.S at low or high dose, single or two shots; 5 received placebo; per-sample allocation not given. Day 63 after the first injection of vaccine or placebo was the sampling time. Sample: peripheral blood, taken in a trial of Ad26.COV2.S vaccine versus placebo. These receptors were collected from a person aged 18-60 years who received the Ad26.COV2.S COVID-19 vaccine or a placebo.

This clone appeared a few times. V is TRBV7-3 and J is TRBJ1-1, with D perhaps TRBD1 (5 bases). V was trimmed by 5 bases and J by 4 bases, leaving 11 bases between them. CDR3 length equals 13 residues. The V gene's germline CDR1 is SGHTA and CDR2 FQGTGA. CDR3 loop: CASSETAVTEAFF. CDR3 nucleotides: TGTGCCAGCAGCGAGACAGCCGTCACTGAAGCTTTCTTT.

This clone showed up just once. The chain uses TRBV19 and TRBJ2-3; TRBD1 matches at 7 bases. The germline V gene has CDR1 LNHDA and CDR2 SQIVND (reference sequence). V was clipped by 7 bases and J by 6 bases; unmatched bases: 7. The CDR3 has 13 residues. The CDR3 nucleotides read TGTGCCAGTACACCCCGGGGACAGGATACGCAGTATTTT. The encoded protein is CASTPRGQDTQYF.

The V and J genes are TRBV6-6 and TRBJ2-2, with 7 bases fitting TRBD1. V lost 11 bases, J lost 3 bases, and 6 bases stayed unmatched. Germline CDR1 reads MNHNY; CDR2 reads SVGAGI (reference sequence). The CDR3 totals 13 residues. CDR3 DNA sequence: TGTGCCCATAACAGGGGCTACACCGGGGAGCTGTTTTTT. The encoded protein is CAHNRGYTGELFF.

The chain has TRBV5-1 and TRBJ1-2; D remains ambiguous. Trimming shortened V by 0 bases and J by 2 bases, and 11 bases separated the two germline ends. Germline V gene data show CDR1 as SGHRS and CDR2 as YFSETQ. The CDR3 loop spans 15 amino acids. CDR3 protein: CASSLAPGNNYGYTF. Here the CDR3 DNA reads TGCGCCAGCAGCTTGGCCCCGGGGAACAACTATGGCTACACCTTC.

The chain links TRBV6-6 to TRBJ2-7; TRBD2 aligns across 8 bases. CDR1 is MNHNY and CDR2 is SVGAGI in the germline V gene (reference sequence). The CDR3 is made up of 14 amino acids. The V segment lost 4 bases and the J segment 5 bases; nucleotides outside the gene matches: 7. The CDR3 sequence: CASSSAGGRNEQYF. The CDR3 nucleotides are TGTGCCAGCAGTTCGGCGGGGGGCCGGAACGAGCAGTACTTC.

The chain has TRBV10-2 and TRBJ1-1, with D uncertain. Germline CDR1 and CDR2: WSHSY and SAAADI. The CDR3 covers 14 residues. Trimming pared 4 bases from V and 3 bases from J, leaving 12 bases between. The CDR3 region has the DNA TGCGCCAGCAGTGGGGTAGGAAAGGACACTGAAGCTTTCTTT. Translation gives CASSGVGKDTEAFF.

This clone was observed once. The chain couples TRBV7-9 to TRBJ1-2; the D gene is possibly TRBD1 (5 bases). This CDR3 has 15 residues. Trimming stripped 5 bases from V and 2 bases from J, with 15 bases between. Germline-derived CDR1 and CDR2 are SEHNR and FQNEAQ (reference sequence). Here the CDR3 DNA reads TGTGCCAGCAGCGGCCCCGGGACGGTGAACTATGGCTACACCTTC. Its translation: CASSGPGTVNYGYTF.

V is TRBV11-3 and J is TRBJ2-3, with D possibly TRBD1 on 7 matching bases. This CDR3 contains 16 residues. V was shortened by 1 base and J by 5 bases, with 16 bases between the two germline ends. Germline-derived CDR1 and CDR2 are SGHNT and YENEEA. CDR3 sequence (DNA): TGTGCCAGCAGCTTAGGGGCAGGGGGGCGGCAAGATACGCAGTATTTT. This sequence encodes CASSLGAGGRQDTQYF.

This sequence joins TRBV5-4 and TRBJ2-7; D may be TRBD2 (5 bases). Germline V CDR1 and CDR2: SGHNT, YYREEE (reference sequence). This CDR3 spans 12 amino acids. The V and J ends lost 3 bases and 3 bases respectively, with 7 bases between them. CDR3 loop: CASSSDFYEQYF. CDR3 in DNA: TGTGCCAGCAGCTCGGACTTCTACGAGCAGTACTTC.